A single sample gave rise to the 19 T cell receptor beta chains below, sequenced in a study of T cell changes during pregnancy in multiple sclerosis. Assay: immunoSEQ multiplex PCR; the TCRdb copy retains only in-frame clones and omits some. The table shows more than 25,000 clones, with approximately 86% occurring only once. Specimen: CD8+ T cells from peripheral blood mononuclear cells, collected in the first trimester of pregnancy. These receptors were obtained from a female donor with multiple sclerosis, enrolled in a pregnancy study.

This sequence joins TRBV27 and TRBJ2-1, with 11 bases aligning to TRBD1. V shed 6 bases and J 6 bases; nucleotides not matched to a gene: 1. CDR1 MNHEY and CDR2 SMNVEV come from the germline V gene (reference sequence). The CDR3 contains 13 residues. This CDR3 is CASSGTGGNEQFF. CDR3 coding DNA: TGTGCCAGCAGCGGGACAGGGGGCAATGAGCAGTTCTTC.

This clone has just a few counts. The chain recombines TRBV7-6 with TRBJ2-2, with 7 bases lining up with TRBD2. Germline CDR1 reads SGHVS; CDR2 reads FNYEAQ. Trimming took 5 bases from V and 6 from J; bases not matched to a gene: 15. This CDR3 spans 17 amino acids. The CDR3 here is CASSPLVAGDSAGELFF. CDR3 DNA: TGTGCCAGCAGCCCGCTTGTGGCGGGAGATTCGGCCGGGGAGCTGTTTTTT.

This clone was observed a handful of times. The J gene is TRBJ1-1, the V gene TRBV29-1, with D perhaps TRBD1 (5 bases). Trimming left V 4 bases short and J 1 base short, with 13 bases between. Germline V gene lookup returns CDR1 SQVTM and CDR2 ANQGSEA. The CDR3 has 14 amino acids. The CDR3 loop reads CSVVSATGNTEAFF. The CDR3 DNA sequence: TGCAGCGTTGTATCCGCTACAGGGAACACTGAAGCTTTCTTT. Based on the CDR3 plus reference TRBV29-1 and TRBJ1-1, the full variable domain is SAVISQKPSRDICQRGTSLTIQCQVDSQVTMMFWYRQQPGQSLTLIATANQGSEATYESGFVIDKFPISRPNLTFSTLTVSNMSPEDSSIYLCSVVSATGNTEAFFGQGTRLTVV.

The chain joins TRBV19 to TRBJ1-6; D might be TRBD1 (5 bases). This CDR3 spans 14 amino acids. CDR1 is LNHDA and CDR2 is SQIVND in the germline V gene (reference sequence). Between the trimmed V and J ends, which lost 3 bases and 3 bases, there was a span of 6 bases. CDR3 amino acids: CASSIRDYNSPLHF. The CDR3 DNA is TGTGCCAGTAGTATCAGGGACTATAATTCACCCCTCCACTTT.

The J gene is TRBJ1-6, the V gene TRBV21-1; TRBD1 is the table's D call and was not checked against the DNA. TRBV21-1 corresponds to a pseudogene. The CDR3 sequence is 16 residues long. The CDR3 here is CASSKTRGLRDSPLHF. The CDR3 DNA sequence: TGTGCCAGCAGCAAAACCAGGGGGCTAAGGGATTCACCCCTCCACTTT.

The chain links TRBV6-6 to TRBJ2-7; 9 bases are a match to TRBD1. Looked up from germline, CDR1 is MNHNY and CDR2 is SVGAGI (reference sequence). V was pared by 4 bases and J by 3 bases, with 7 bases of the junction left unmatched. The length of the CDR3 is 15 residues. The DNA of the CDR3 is TGTGCCAGCAGTTTAACCGGGACAGGGTTCTACGAGCAGTACTTC. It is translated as CASSLTGTGFYEQYF.

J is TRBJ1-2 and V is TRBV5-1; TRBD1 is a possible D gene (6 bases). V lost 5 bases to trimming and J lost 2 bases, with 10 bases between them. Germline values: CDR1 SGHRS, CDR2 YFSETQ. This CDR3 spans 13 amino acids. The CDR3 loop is CASRSQGNYGYTF. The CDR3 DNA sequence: TGCGCCAGCAGATCCCAGGGGAACTATGGCTACACCTTC. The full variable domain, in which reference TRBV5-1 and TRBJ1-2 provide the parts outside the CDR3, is KAGVTQTPRYLIKTRGQQVTLSCSPISGHRSVSWYQQTPGQGLQFLFEYFSETQRNKGNFPGRFSGRQFSNSRSEMNVSTLELGDSALYLCASRSQGNYGYTFGSGTRLTVV.

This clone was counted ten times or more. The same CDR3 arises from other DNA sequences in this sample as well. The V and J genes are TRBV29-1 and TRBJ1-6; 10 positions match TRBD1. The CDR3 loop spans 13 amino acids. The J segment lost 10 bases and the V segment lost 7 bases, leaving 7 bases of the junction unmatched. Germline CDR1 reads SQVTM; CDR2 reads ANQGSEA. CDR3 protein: CSAGTGDGSPLHF. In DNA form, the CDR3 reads TGCAGCGCAGGGACAGGGGATGGGTCACCCCTCCACTTT.

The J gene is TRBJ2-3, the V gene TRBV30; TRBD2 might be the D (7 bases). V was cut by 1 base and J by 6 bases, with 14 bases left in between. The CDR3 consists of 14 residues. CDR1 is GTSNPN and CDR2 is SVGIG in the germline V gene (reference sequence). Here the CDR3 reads CAWSGGEGVDTQYF. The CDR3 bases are TGTGCCTGGAGTGGCGGGGAGGGGGTGGATACGCAGTATTTT.

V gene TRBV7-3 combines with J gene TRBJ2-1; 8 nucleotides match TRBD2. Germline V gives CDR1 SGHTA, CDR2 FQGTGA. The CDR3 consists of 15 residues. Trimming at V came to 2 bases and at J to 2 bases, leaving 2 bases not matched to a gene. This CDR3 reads CASSLLAGAYNEQFF. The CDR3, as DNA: TGTGCCAGCAGCTTACTAGCGGGTGCCTACAATGAGCAGTTCTTC.

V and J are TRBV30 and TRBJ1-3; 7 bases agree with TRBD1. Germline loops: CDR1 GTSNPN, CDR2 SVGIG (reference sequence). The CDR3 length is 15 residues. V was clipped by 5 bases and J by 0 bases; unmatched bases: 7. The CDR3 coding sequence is TGTGCCTGGGACCCGGGACAGTCCTCTGGAAACACCATATATTTT. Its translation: CAWDPGQSSGNTIYF.

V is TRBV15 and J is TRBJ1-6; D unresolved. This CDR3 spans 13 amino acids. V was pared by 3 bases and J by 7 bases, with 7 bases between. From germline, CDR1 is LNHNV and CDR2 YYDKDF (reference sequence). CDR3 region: CATSSDSNSPLHF. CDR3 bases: TGTGCCACCAGCAGCGATAGCAATTCACCCCTCCACTTT.

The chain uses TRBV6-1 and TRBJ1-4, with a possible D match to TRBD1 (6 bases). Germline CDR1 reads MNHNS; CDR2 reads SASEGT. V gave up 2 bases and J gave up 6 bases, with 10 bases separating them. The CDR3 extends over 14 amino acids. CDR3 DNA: TGTGCCAGCAGTGAAAGGACAGACTATGAAAAACTGTTTTTT. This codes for CASSERTDYEKLFF.

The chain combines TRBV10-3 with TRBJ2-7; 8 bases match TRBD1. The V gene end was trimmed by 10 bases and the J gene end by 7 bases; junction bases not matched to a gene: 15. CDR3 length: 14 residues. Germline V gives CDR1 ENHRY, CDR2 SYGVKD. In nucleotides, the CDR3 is TGTGCCACCCTCCCGGGACAGGCCTATGGGGAGCAGTACTTC. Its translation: CATLPGQAYGEQYF.

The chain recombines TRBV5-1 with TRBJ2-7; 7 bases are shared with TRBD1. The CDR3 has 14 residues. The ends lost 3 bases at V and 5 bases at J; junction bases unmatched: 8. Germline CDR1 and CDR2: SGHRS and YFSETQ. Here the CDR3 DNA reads TGCGCCAGCAGCTCGACAGGGAATCTCGACGAGCAGTACTTC. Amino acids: CASSSTGNLDEQYF.

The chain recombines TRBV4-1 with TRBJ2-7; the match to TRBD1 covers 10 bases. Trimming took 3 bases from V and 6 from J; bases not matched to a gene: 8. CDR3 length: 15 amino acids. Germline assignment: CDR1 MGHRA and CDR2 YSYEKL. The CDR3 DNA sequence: TGCGCCAGCAGCCACGGGGACAGGGGAAACGGCGAGCAGTACTTC. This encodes CASSHGDRGNGEQYF.

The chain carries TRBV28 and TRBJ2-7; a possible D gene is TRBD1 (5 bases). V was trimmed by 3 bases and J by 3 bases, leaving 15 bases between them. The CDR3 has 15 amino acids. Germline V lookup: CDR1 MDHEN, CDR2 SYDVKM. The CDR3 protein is CASSFRAQGVYEQYF. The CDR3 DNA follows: TGTGCCAGCAGTTTCCGGGCCCAGGGTGTCTACGAGCAGTACTTC.

The chain's CDR3 is CASSLRSGRPQETQYF. As DNA, the CDR3 is TGTGCCAGCAGCTTAAGGTCGGGTCGACCCCAAGAGACCCAGTACTTC. The rearrangement joins TRBV7-9 to TRBJ2-5; no clear D gene. This CDR3 has 16 amino acids. Trimming removed 2 bases at V and 1 base at J, with 14 bases between. From germline, CDR1 is SEHNR and CDR2 FQNEAQ (reference sequence).

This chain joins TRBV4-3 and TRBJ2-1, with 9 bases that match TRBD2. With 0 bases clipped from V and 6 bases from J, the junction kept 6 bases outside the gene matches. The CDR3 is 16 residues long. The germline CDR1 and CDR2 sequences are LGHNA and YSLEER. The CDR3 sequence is CASSQDRGGGANEQFF. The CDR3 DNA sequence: TGCGCCAGCAGCCAAGATAGAGGCGGGGGGGCCAATGAGCAGTTCTTC.